These T cell receptor beta chains were read from a single sample in a study of CD8+ T cells in alopecia areata. Using immunoSEQ multiplex PCR, the repertoire was profiled, and TCRdb retains in-frame clones only, with some absent. The sample shows 100,000 to 130,000 clones, approximately 60% of them seen only once. Sequencing was performed on CD8+ T cells sorted from blood. The origin of the receptors is a human donor in good health. Both conserved end residues are part of each CDR3. The D gene is left open where the match is weak. Only part of the rows carry a size: once, few, many, or a class if the clone is expanded.

v_call	d_call	j_call	clone_size	cdr3_nt	cdr3_aa
TRBV5-1	-	TRBJ1-5	-	TGCGCCAGCAGCTTGGACAGTTGGAATCAGCCCCAGCATTTT	CASSLDSWNQPQHF
TRBV4-1	TRBD2	TRBJ2-5	-	TGCGCCAGCAGCCAAGCAGATAGCGGGGGAGAAGAGACCCAGTACTTC	CASSQADSGGEETQYF
TRBV10-3	-	TRBJ1-1	-	TGTGCCATCAGTGACAGAGATGAAGCTTTCTTT	CAISDRDEAFF
TRBV13	-	TRBJ2-7	-	TGTGCCAGCAGCCCACCTAGCTCCTACGAGCAGTACTTC	CASSPPSSYEQYF
TRBV19	TRBD1	TRBJ1-5	many	TGTGCCAGTAGCAGCTGGGGACAGGGGGGTCAGCCCCAGCATTTT	CASSSWGQGGQPQHF
TRBV9	TRBD2	TRBJ2-2	-	TGTGCCAGCAGCGTGAGCGGGGGCAACACCGGGGAGCTGTTTTTT	CASSVSGGNTGELFF
TRBV7-8	TRBD1	TRBJ2-3	-	TGTGCCAGCAGCCACGCTACGGACAGGTCCAGTAGCACAGATACGCAGTATTTT	CASSHATDRSSSTDTQYF
TRBV5-1	-	TRBJ2-7	-	TGCGCCAGCAGCGTAGGGTGGGAGCAGTACTTC	CASSVGWEQYF
TRBV27	TRBD1	TRBJ1-1	-	TGTGCCAGCAGCAACCGGGACAGGGTCGCTGAAGCTTTCTTT	CASSNRDRVAEAFF
TRBV7-2	-	TRBJ1-1	-	TGTGCCAGCAGCTTAGGGCAACCGGACACTGAAGCTTTCTTT	CASSLGQPDTEAFF
TRBV6-5	-	TRBJ2-6	-	TGTGCCAGCAGCCTACAGGTCTCTGGGGCCAACGTCCTGACTTTC	CASSLQVSGANVLTF
TRBV29-1	-	TRBJ2-1	-	TGCAGCGTTGTCCAGGGAGTCGGTTACAATGAGCAGTTCTTC	CSVVQGVGYNEQFF
TRBV5-1	-	TRBJ1-6	-	TGCGCCAGCAGCTCCGGACCTACTAATTCACCCCTCCACTTT	CASSSGPTNSPLHF
TRBV6-5	-	TRBJ2-7	-	TGTGCCAGCAGCCACTCCTCGGGGGAGCAGTACTTC	CASSHSSGEQYF
TRBV13	TRBD2	TRBJ2-3	few	TGTGCCAGCAGCTCGCAGACTAGCGGGGGGCCAGATACGCAGTATTTT	CASSSQTSGGPDTQYF
TRBV6-6	-	TRBJ2-1	-	TGTGCCAGCAGCCCGACGCAGGGCTATGAGCAGTTCTTC	CASSPTQGYEQFF
TRBV7-9	-	TRBJ2-7	-	TGTGCCAGCAGCCCTGACACGTTCTACGAGCAGTACTTC	CASSPDTFYEQYF
TRBV2	TRBD1	TRBJ2-5	-	TGTGCCACCAACCTCCAGGGGGCCGGGGAGACCCAGTACTTC	CATNLQGAGETQYF
TRBV4-1	-	TRBJ1-2	-	TGCGCCAGCAGCCTTGGGGTCGGGAGCTACACCTTC	CASSLGVGSYTF
TRBV15	TRBD1	TRBJ1-1	once	TGTGCCACCAGCCCGGGACAGGGGGACCTGAACGCTGAAGCTTTCTTT	CATSPGQGDLNAEAFF
TRBV19	TRBD1	TRBJ1-6	once	TGTGCCAGTAGTATCACGGACAGGGGGTTCCGGGACTCCTATAATTCACCCCTCCACTTT	CASSITDRGFRDSYNSPLHF
TRBV5-5	-	TRBJ1-1	few	TGTGCCAGCCGAGGGGGAGGGACTGAAGCTTTCTTT	CASRGGGTEAFF
TRBV20-1	-	TRBJ2-3	-	TGCAGTGCTAGAGATCAGTATTTT	CSARDQYF
TRBV5-6	-	TRBJ1-5	-	TGTGCCAGCAGCTCGAAGGAGGGCAATCAGCCCCAGCATTTT	CASSSKEGNQPQHF